This section outlines one T cell receptor beta chain sequence together with its context. In germline, CDR1 is MNHEY, CDR2 SMNVEV (reference sequence). The CDR3 consists of 17 residues. J was trimmed by 2 bases and V by 4 bases; bases with no gene match: 8. Profiled with immunoSEQ multiplex PCR; TCRdb holds only in-frame clones, not every one. The sample includes approximately 100,000 clones, roughly 93% of them seen just once. These data come from a study of T cell changes during pregnancy in multiple sclerosis. This material consisted of peripheral blood, taken before pregnancy. The sequence was collected from a female donor with multiple sclerosis, enrolled in a pregnancy study. The V and J genes are TRBV27 and TRBJ2-7; 13 nucleotides align to TRBD2. The CDR3 DNA follows: TGTGCCAGCAGTTCCCCCCGACTAGCGGGAGGCCCCTACGAGCAGTACTTC. Protein product: CASSSPRLAGGPYEQYF.